What follows describes a single TCR beta chain. The target antigen is unknown. This CDR3 is also generated by other DNA sequences in the sample. Here immunoSEQ multiplex PCR was the method, and the copy in TCRdb shows in-frame clones only, minus some. The data hold fewer than 850,000 clones, with 90% to 98% observed a single time. The sample comes from a study of shared clonotypes between healthy human individuals. Across the whole study: Three plates each covered CD4 naive and memory; CD8 naive two, CD8 memory one. Findings of the study overall: In contrast to clonotypes shared by all four donors, non-shared clonotypes had lower generation probabilities.

The naive CD8 fraction comprised CD45RO-negative cells positively selected for CCR7 and excluded terminally differentiated effector memory CD45RA+ cells. The V and J ends lost 1 base and 0 bases respectively, with 8 bases between them. The CDR3 consists of 14 residues. Germline CDR1 SGDLS, CDR2 YYNGEE. The TCR originated in a man in his thirties or forties in good health. The chain couples TRBV9 to TRBJ2-7; D not resolved. The sample taken for sequencing was naive CD8+ T cells sorted from blood. CDR3 sequence: CASSVSGGSYEQYF. As DNA, the CDR3 is TGTGCCAGCAGCGTATCCGGCGGCTCCTACGAGCAGTACTTC.